This TCR beta chain was identified in a study of T cell repertoires in cytomegalovirus infection. A single record per CDR3 protein comes from TCRdb applying MiXCR to the reads. The table includes around 260,000 distinct CDR3 sequences, roughly 25% detected once. Specimen: PBMCs. The source of this sequence is a human donor in good health (CMV status not recorded). Some clones in this sample may be carry-over from other donors' samples.

The CDR3 sequence is CASSLAGTLNNEQFF. The DNA for the CDR3 is TGCGCCAGCAGCTTGGCCGGGACCTTAAACAATGAGCAGTTCTTC. The V gene is TRBV5-1, the J gene TRBJ2-1; D is perhaps TRBD1 or TRBD2 (5 bases each). Germline V gene sequence: CDR1 SGHRS, CDR2 YFSETQ. Between the trimmed V and J ends, which lost 0 bases and 5 bases, there was a span of 12 bases. This CDR3 comprises 15 residues.